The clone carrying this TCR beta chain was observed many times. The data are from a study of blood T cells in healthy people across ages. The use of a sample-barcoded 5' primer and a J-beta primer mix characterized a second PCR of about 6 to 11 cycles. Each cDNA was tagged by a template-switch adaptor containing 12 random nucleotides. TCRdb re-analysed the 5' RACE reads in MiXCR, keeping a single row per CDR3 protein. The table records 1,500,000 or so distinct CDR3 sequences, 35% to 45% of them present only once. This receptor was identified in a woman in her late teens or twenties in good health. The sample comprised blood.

In DNA, the CDR3 is TGTGCCAGCAGCTTAGTCAGGGCGAATTCACCCCTCCACTTT. This codes for CASSLVRANSPLHF. This chain uses TRBV7-2 with TRBJ1-6, with D possibly matching TRBD1 (5 bases). The germline V gene has CDR1 SGHTA and CDR2 FQGNSA. Trimming pared 1 base from V and 7 bases from J, leaving 8 bases between. CDR3 length: 14 residues.